The clone carrying this T cell receptor beta chain came up a few times. TCRdb reprocessed the RT-PCR reads with MiXCR, giving one entry per CDR3 protein. The sample contains about a million distinct CDR3 sequences, over 15% of which appear only once. The record originates from a study of patients and donors after allogeneic stem cell transplantation. Germline V CDR1 and CDR2: SGHRS, YFSETQ. V lost 4 bases to trimming and J lost 0 bases, with 14 bases between them. The CDR3 sequence is 16 residues long. The clonotype was recovered from a human donor who was either an allogeneic HSCT recipient or a stem cell or donor lymphocyte infusion donor (not recorded which). It is not recorded whose cells these are; they may come from a transplant donor. V and J are TRBV5-1 and TRBJ2-1; D unresolved. The sample was blood, either unsorted or a sorted T cell fraction (not recorded which). The CDR3 DNA reads TGCGCCAGCAGCCCTGAACCGATTAGCTCCTACAATGAGCAGTTCTTC. It codes for CASSPEPISSYNEQFF.